Below, 28 T cell receptor beta chains from the same sample are listed, as sequenced in a study of CD8 T cells in ankylosing spondylitis (dated by TCRdb to about 2017). The library was built by means of 5' RACE. The reads were generated on an Illumina HiSeq 2500. TCRdb reprocessed the public reads (quality trimming at Q25 with fastp, clone calling with MiXCR) and kept in-frame beta chains. Rows are unified per CDR3 protein, each entry keeping the most common DNA and genes. The sample yields hundreds of thousands of distinct CDR3 sequences; around 7.8% were counted once. The ten largest clones take up approximately 6.3% of the sample. Sequenced: blood, either unsorted or a sorted T cell fraction (not recorded which). The origin of the receptors is a male donor with ankylosing spondylitis or in good health (not recorded which).

In its sample, this clonotype was seen a few times. The chain recombines TRBV7-9 with TRBJ2-7, with TRBD2 as a possible D gene (6 bases). CDR1 is SEHNR, CDR2 FQNEAQ, per germline (reference sequence). The CDR3 is 15 residues long. The V and J ends lost 5 bases and 1 base respectively, with 15 bases between them. CDR3 in DNA: TGTGCCAGCAGCCTTACATTTGGGGGGTCCTACGAGCAGTACTTC. Protein: CASSLTFGGSYEQYF.

This clonotype was seen more than once but under ten times. The rearrangement uses TRBV30 and TRBJ1-1; D remains unclear. Per germline, CDR1 GTSNPN and CDR2 SVGIG (reference sequence). The CDR3 is 11 amino acids. V lost 4 bases, J lost 10 bases, and 13 bases lay in between. In DNA, the CDR3 is TGTGCCTGGACCGCAGGAGGGAGAGCTTTCTTT. Translated: CAWTAGGRAFF.

The table lists this clonotype with a few counts. The chain carries TRBV5-5 and TRBJ1-4; D is unclear. Looked up from germline, CDR1 is SGHKS and CDR2 is YYEKEE (reference sequence). V lost 0 bases and J lost 0, with 3 bases in between. CDR3 size: 14 residues. CDR3 in amino acids: CASSLDTTNEKLFF. The CDR3 DNA reads as TGTGCCAGCAGCTTGGACACAACTAATGAAAAACTGTTTTTT.

At least ten counts were recorded for this clonotype. The chain has TRBV9 and TRBJ2-5; D might be TRBD1 (5 bases). Trimming shortened V by 0 bases and J by 1 base, and 10 bases separated the two germline ends. Germline V CDR1 and CDR2: SGDLS, YYNGEE. There are 15 residues in the CDR3. CDR3 sequence: CASSVDQDIQETQYF. CDR3 DNA: TGTGCCAGCAGCGTAGACCAGGACATCCAAGAGACCCAGTACTTC.

This chain uses TRBV7-8 with TRBJ1-5; D is unresolved. In germline, CDR1 is SGHVS, CDR2 FQNEAQ. V gave up 5 bases and J gave up 7 bases, with 18 bases separating them. The CDR3 spans 15 residues. CDR3 amino acids: CASSGRAGYGQPQHF. The CDR3 DNA sequence: TGTGCCAGCAGCGGGCGGGCCGGGTACGGCCAGCCCCAGCATTTT.

This clonotype was counted at least ten times. The V and J genes are TRBV4-2 and TRBJ1-3; tentative D call: TRBD1 (6 bases). The CDR3 is 16 residues long. Germline CDR1 reads LGHNA; CDR2 reads YNFKEQ. Trimming left V 0 bases short and J 3 bases short, with 12 bases between. The CDR3 DNA reads as TGTGCCAGCAGCCAAGATCCAGGGGCGGGTGGAAACACCATATATTTT. Translating gives CASSQDPGAGGNTIYF.

This clonotype was counted at least ten times. The rearrangement joins TRBV7-9 to TRBJ2-5; 10 nucleotides agree with TRBD1. This CDR3 region has 15 residues. V lost 3 bases to trimming and J lost 3 bases; unmatched junction nucleotides: 4. Germline-derived CDR1 and CDR2 are SEHNR and FQNEAQ (reference sequence). The CDR3: CASSFPTGGEETQYF. The DNA of the CDR3 is TGTGCCAGCAGCTTCCCGACAGGGGGCGAAGAGACCCAGTACTTC.

V gene TRBV5-6 combines with J gene TRBJ1-2; tentative D call: TRBD1 (6 bases). The CDR3 contains 14 residues. Germline V gives CDR1 SGHDT, CDR2 YYEEEE. Trimming shortened V by 4 bases and J by 7 bases, and 17 bases separated the two germline ends. The CDR3 DNA reads TGTGCCAGCAGCCCAGGTTGGGGGCGAGGTGGCTACACCTTC. It is translated as CASSPGWGRGGYTF. The entire variable domain, with the rest obtained from reference TRBV5-6 and TRBJ1-2, is as follows: DAGVTQSPTHLIKTRGQQVTLRCSPKSGHDTVSWYQQALGQGPQFIFQYYEEEERQRGNFPDRFSGHQFPNYSSELNVNALLLGDSALYLCASSPGWGRGGYTFGSGTRLTVV.

This clonotype was found many times. CDR3 sequence (DNA): TGTGCCAGCAGCTTAGCGTACACAGATACGCAGTATTTT. Translation gives CASSLAYTDTQYF. The chain is built from TRBV7-9 and TRBJ2-3; D is uncertain. This CDR3 has 13 residues. V gave up 0 bases and J gave up 2 bases, with 3 bases separating them. Germline CDR1 SEHNR, CDR2 FQNEAQ (reference sequence).

This clonotype was counted many times. The J gene is TRBJ2-3, the V gene TRBV20-1; 7 bases are a match to TRBD2. The ends lost 3 bases at V and 6 bases at J; junction bases unmatched: 6. The CDR3 runs to 13 residues. Germline CDR1 DFQATT, CDR2 SNEGSKA (reference sequence). CDR3 sequence (DNA): TGCAGTGCTAGGAGGACTAGTAGGGATACGCAGTATTTT. The encoded protein is CSARRTSRDTQYF.

The rearrangement joins TRBV14 to TRBJ1-2; the match to TRBD1 covers 10 bases. Germline V gene data show CDR1 as SGHDN and CDR2 as FVKESK. This CDR3 has 15 amino acids. V lost 1 base and J lost 4; bases outside the gene matches: 3. The CDR3 here is CASSQAGQGTYGYTF. The CDR3 nucleotides read TGTGCCAGCAGCCAAGCGGGACAGGGGACCTATGGCTACACCTTC.

This clonotype came up many times. V and J are TRBV20-1 and TRBJ2-1, with D uncertain. CDR1 is DFQATT, CDR2 SNEGSKA, per germline (reference sequence). V dropped 6 bases and J dropped 5 bases, with 5 bases sitting between them. There are 10 residues in the CDR3. CDR3 in DNA: TGCAGTGCAGGACACAATGAGCAGTTCTTC. Its protein product is CSAGHNEQFF.

The chain joins TRBV7-2 to TRBJ1-2; D is uncertain. The CDR3 is 12 amino acids. Per germline, CDR1 SGHTA and CDR2 FQGNSA. The CDR3 loop is CAAQMFNYGYTF. CDR3 bases: TGTGCTGCACAGATGTTCAACTATGGCTACACCTTC. The full variable domain, rest sourced from reference TRBV7-2 and TRBJ1-2, is GAGVSQSPSNKVTEKGKDVELRCDPISGHTALYWYRQSLGQGLEFLIYFQGNSAPDKSGLPSDRFSAERTGGSVSTLTIQRTQQEDSAVYLCAAQMFNYGYTFGSGTRLTVV.

This clonotype was observed many times. The chain employs TRBV5-1 and TRBJ2-4; D assignment may be TRBD1 or TRBD2 (5 bases each). V dropped 2 bases and J dropped 9 bases, with 15 bases sitting between them. The CDR3 is made up of 14 amino acids. CDR1 SGHRS and CDR2 YFSETQ come from the germline V gene. CDR3 nucleotides: TGCGCCAGCAGCTTAGGGACCGTAGCAGGCATTCAGTACTTC. Translated: CASSLGTVAGIQYF.

There are many counts of this clonotype. The V and J genes are TRBV6-2 or TRBV6-3 and TRBJ2-3, with 11 bases that match TRBD2. This CDR3 has 16 amino acids. Germline assignment: CDR1 MNHEY and CDR2 SVGEGT. V lost 0 bases and J lost 5; bases outside the gene matches: 4. The CDR3 bases are TGTGCCAGCAGTTACTCACGACTAGCGGGGTTAGATACGCAGTATTTT. Translating it yields CASSYSRLAGLDTQYF.

This clonotype was counted at least ten times. V and J are TRBV4-1 and TRBJ1-3; D might be TRBD1 (6 bases). The CDR3 is made up of 15 amino acids. In germline, CDR1 is MGHRA, CDR2 YSYEKL. Trimming removed 1 base at V and 3 bases at J, with 10 bases between. CDR3 nucleotides: TGCGCCAGCAGCCAAGGTACAGGGAATGGAAACACCATATATTTT. It translates to CASSQGTGNGNTIYF.

The chain uses TRBV20-1 and TRBJ2-1, with 8 bases identical to TRBD2. The CDR3 length is 11 residues. V was clipped by 3 bases and J by 12 bases; unmatched bases: 4. Germline CDR1 reads DFQATT; CDR2 reads SNEGSKA (reference sequence). In DNA form, the CDR3 reads TGCAGTGCTAGCCGGCGGGAGGTGCAGTTCTTC. Its translation: CSASRREVQFF.

V and J are TRBV5-5 and TRBJ1-1, with 7 bases fitting TRBD1. Germline V gene sequence: CDR1 SGHKS, CDR2 YYEKEE (reference sequence). This CDR3 is 15 amino acids long. J gave up 1 base and V 5 bases, and 8 bases lay outside the gene matches. The CDR3 sequence: CASSPTGTANTEAFF. CDR3 bases: TGTGCCAGCAGTCCTACCGGGACAGCGAACACTGAAGCTTTCTTT.

The sample holds many counts of this clonotype. V usage is TRBV7-9 and J usage is TRBJ2-5, with 7 nucleotides matching TRBD2. Unmatched junction bases numbered 3, after V lost 3 bases and J lost 2 bases. Germline V gives CDR1 SEHNR, CDR2 FQNEAQ (reference sequence). The CDR3 extends over 14 amino acids. The CDR3 protein is CASSFELAQETQYF. The CDR3 DNA is TGTGCCAGCAGCTTCGAACTAGCGCAAGAGACCCAGTACTTC.

This clonotype was counted only a few times. V and J are TRBV5-1 and TRBJ2-2, with 8 positions matching TRBD2. V dropped 0 bases and J dropped 5; count of bases not matched to a gene: 9. Germline V gene lookup returns CDR1 SGHRS and CDR2 YFSETQ. The CDR3 runs to 17 residues. CDR3 sequence reads: CASSLAASGSGTGELFF. In DNA form, the CDR3 reads TGCGCCAGCAGCTTGGCCGCGAGCGGGAGTGGAACCGGGGAGCTGTTTTTT.

This chain uses TRBV5-1 with TRBJ1-4; D remains ambiguous. Germline CDR1 and CDR2: SGHRS and YFSETQ. Trimming took 0 bases from V and 5 from J, leaving 14 bases between them. The CDR3 loop spans 16 amino acids. The CDR3 reads CASSLARGSANEKLFF. The CDR3, as DNA: TGCGCCAGCAGCTTGGCTCGAGGTAGCGCAAATGAAAAACTGTTTTTT.

The CDR3 reads CATPLLTNTGELFF. In DNA, the CDR3 is TGTGCCACTCCTCTTTTAACGAACACCGGGGAGCTGTTTTTT. The J gene is TRBJ2-2, the V gene TRBV6-2 or TRBV6-3, with D uncertain. V lost 10 bases, J lost 0 bases, and 12 bases lay in between. CDR1 is MNHEY, CDR2 SVGEGT, per germline. The CDR3 extends over 14 amino acids.

This clonotype was observed at least ten times. V gene TRBV7-9 combines with J gene TRBJ1-1, with no clear D. Germline lookup yields CDR1 SEHNR and CDR2 FQNEAQ (reference sequence). The CDR3 spans 13 residues. V dropped 5 bases and J dropped 9 bases, with 16 bases sitting between them. The CDR3 bases are TGTGCCAGCAGCCCGTTCGGGGAGGGCCAAGCTTTCTTT. This translates into CASSPFGEGQAFF.

The chain is built from TRBV15 and TRBJ2-7; D may match TRBD1 or TRBD2 (5 bases each). This CDR3 region has 17 residues. Trimming pared 1 base from V and 0 bases from J, leaving 16 bases between. Germline V gives CDR1 LNHNV, CDR2 YYDKDF (reference sequence). The CDR3 DNA follows: TGTGCCACCAGCAGAGGACGAGGGGCGATTAGCTCCTACGAGCAGTACTTC. This sequence encodes CATSRGRGAISSYEQYF.

This clonotype has ten or more counts. CDR3 coding DNA: TGCAGTGCCAGTCAGGGGGAGGCTTACGAGCAGTACTTC. Translation: CSASQGEAYEQYF. This chain uses TRBV20-1 with TRBJ2-7; D might be TRBD1 (7 bases). Germline loops: CDR1 DFQATT, CDR2 SNEGSKA (reference sequence). V was pared by 6 bases and J by 4 bases, with 16 bases between. The CDR3 spans 13 residues.

The chain recombines TRBV7-2 with TRBJ1-2, with D perhaps TRBD1 (6 bases). The CDR3 consists of 13 residues. V was pared by 5 bases and J by 6 bases, with 13 bases between. Germline V gene lookup returns CDR1 SGHTA and CDR2 FQGNSA. The CDR3 loop reads CASSPWTDNGYTF. The CDR3 bases are TGTGCCAGCAGCCCTTGGACAGATAATGGCTACACCTTC.

This clonotype appeared many times. The DNA for the CDR3 is TGTGCTAGTGGTCGAGGGGGGCAGTACTTC. It translates to CASGRGGQYF. This chain joins TRBV12-5 and TRBJ2-7, with a tentative D call TRBD1 (6 bases). Per germline, CDR1 LGHNT and CDR2 FRNRAP. This CDR3 is built from 10 residues. Trimming removed 5 bases at V and 9 bases at J, with 8 bases between.

This clonotype was recorded at least ten times. The gene calls are TRBV7-6 and TRBJ2-7; D not certain. V lost 1 base and J lost 3, with 7 bases in between. This CDR3 spans 13 amino acids. From germline, CDR1 is SGHVS and CDR2 FNYEAQ. The CDR3 coding sequence is TGTGCCAGCAGCTTAGTCACCGACTACGAGCAGTACTTC. The encoded protein is CASSLVTDYEQYF.